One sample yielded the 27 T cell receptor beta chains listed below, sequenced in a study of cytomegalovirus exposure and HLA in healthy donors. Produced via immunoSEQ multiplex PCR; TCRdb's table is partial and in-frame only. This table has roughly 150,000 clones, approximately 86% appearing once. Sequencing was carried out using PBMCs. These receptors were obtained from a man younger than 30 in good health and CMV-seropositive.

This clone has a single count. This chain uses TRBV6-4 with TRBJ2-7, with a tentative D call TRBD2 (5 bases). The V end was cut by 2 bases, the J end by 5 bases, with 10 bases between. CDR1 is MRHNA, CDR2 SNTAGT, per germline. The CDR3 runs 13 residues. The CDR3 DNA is TGTGCCAGCAGTGACGGGAGCAGAGACGAGCAGTACTTC. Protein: CASSDGSRDEQYF.

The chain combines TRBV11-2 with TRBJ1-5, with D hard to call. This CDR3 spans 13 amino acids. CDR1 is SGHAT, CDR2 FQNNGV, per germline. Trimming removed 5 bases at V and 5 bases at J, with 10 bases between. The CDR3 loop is CASSLERYQPQHF. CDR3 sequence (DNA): TGTGCCAGCAGCCTCGAGAGGTATCAGCCCCAGCATTTT. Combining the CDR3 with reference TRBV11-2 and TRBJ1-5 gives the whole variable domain EAGVAQSPRYKIIEKRQSVAFWCNPISGHATLYWYQQILGQGPKLLIQFQNNGVVDDSQLPKDRFSAERLKGVDSTLKIQPAKLEDSAVYLCASSLERYQPQHFGDGTRLSIL.

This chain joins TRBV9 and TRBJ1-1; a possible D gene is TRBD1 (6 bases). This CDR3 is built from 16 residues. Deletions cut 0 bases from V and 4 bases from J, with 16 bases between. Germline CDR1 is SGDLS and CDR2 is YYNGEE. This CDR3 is CASSVVTGAQGTEAFF. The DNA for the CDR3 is TGTGCCAGCAGCGTAGTGACAGGAGCACAAGGCACTGAAGCTTTCTTT.

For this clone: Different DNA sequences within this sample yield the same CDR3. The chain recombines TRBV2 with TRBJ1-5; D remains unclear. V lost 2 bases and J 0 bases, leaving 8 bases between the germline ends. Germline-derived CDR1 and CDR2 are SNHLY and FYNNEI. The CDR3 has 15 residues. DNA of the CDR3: TGTGCCAGCAGTGAACTCACAGCTAGCAATCAGCCCCAGCATTTT. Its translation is CASSELTASNQPQHF.

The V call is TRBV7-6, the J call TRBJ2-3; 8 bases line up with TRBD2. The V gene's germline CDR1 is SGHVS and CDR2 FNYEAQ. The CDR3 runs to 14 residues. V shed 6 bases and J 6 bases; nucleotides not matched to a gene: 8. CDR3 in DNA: TGTGCCAGCAGGCCGGGAGGGACACAGGATACGCAGTATTTT. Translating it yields CASRPGGTQDTQYF.

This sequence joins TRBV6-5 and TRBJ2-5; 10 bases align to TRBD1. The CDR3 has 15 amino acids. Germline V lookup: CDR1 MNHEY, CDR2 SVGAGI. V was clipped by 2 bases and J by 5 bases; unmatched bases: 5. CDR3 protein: CASSYRPGQGETQYF. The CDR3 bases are TGTGCCAGCAGTTACCGCCCGGGACAGGGGGAGACCCAGTACTTC.

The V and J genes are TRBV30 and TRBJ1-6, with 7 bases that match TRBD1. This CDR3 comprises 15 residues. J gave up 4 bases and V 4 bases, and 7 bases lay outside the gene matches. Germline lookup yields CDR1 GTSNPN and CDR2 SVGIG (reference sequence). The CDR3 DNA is TGTGCCTGGACTGCAGGGGGTCATTATAATTCACCCCTCCACTTT. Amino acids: CAWTAGGHYNSPLHF.

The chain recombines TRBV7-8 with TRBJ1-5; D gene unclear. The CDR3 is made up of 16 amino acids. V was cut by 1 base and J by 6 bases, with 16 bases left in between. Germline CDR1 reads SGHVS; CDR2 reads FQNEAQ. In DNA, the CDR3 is TGTGCCAGCAGCTTAGGGGGAGATAGGAGGGTTCAGCCCCAGCATTTT. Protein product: CASSLGGDRRVQPQHF.

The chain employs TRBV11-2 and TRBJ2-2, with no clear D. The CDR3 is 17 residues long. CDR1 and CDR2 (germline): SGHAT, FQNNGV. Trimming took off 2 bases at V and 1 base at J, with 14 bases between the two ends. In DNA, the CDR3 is TGTGCCAGCAGCTTAACCCCCATGCTAAGGAACACCGGGGAGCTGTTTTTT. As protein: CASSLTPMLRNTGELFF. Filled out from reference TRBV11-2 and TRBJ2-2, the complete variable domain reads EAGVAQSPRYKIIEKRQSVAFWCNPISGHATLYWYQQILGQGPKLLIQFQNNGVVDDSQLPKDRFSAERLKGVDSTLKIQPAKLEDSAVYLCASSLTPMLRNTGELFFGEGSRLTVL.

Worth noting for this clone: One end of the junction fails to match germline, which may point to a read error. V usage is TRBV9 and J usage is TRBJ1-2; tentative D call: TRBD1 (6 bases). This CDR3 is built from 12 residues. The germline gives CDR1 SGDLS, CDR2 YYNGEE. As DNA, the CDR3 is TGTGCCAGCAGCCCAGCCAGGGGACCCAGCTCCTTC. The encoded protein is CASSPARGPSSF. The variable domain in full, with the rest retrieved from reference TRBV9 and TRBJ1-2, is DSGVTQTPKHLITATGQRVTLRCSPRSGDLSVYWYQQSLDQGLQFLIQYYNGEERAKGNILERFSAQQFPDLHSELNLSSLELGDSALYFCASSPARGPSSFGSGTRLTVV.

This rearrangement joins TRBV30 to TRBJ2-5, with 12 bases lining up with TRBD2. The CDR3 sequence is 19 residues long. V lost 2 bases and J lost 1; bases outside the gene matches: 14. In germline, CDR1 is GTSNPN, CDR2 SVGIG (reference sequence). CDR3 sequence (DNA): TGTGCCTGGAGTACTTACGTCAAGACTAGCGGGAGATCCCAAGAGACCCAGTACTTC. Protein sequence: CAWSTYVKTSGRSQETQYF. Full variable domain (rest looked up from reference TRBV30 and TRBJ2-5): SQTIHQWPATLVQPVGSPLSLECTVEGTSNPNLYWYRQAAGRGLQLLFYSVGIGQISSEVPQNLSASRPQDRQFILSSKKLLLSDSGFYLCAWSTYVKTSGRSQETQYFGPGTRLLVL.

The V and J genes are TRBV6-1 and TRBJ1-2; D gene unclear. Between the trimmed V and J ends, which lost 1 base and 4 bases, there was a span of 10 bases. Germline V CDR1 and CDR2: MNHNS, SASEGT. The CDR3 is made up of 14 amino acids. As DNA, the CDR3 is TGTGCCAGCAGTGAAGAGGCGGTCAGCTATGGCTACACCTTC. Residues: CASSEEAVSYGYTF.

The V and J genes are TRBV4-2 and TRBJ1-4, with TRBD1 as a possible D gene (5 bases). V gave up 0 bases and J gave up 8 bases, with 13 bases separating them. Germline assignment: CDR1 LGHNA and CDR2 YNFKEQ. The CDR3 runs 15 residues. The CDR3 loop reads CASSQDPREGEKLFF. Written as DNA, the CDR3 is TGTGCCAGCAGCCAAGATCCCAGGGAAGGGGAAAAACTGTTTTTT.

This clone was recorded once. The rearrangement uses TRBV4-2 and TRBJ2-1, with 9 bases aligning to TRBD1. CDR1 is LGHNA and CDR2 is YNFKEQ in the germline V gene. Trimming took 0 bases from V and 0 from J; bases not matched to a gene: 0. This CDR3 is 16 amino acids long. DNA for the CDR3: TGTGCCAGCAGCCAAGAGGGACAGGGCTCCTACAATGAGCAGTTCTTC. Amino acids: CASSQEGQGSYNEQFF.

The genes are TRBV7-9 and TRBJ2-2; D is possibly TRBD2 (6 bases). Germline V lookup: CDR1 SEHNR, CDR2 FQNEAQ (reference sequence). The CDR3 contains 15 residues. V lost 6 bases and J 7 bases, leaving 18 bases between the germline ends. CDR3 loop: CASRDEHLGGGELFF. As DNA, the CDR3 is TGTGCCAGCAGGGACGAACACCTCGGGGGCGGGGAGCTGTTTTTT.

CDR3 DNA sequence: TGTGCCTGTACGCTGGGCGAGAACACTGAAGCTTTCTTT. As protein: CACTLGENTEAFF. V gene TRBV30 combines with J gene TRBJ1-1; unclear D gene. V shed 6 bases and J shed 1 base, with 12 bases lying between them. CDR3 length equals 13 residues. The germline V gene has CDR1 GTSNPN and CDR2 SVGIG (reference sequence).

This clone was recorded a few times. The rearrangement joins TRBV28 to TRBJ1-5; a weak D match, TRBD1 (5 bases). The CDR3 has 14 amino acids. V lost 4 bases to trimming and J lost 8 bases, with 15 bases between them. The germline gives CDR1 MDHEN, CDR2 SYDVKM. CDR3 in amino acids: CASSSDTQREPQHF. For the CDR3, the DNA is TGTGCCAGCAGTTCGGACACCCAAAGGGAGCCCCAGCATTTT.

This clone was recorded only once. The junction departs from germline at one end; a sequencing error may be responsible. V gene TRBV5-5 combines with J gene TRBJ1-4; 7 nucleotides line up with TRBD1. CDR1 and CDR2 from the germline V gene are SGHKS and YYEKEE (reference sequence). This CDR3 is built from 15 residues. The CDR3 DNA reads TGTGCCAGCAGCTTGTTGCCGTCGGTACAGGGGACCCTAAATTTT. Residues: CASSLLPSVQGTLNF.

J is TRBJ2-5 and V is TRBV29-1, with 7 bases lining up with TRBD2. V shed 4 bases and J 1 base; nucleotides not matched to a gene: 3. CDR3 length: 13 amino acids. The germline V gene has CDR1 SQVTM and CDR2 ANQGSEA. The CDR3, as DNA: TGCAGCGTTGTGGGGGGGGTCCAAGAGACCCAGTACTTC. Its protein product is CSVVGGVQETQYF.

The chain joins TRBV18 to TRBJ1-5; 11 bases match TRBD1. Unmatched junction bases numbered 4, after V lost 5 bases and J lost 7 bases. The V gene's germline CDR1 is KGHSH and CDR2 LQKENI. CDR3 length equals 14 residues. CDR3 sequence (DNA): TGTGCCAGCTCAGGGACAGGGGGAGGACAGCCCCAGCATTTT. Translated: CASSGTGGGQPQHF.

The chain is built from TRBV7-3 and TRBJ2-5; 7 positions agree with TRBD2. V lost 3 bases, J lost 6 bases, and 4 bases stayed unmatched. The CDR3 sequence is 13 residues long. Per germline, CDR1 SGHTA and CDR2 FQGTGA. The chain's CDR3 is CASSFGGSKTQYF. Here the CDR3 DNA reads TGTGCCAGCAGCTTCGGCGGGAGTAAGACCCAGTACTTC. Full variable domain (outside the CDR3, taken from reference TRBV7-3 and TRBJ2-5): GAGVSQTPSNKVTEKGKYVELRCDPISGHTALYWYRQSLGQGPEFLIYFQGTGAADDSGLPNDRFFAVRPEGSVSTLKIQRTERGDSAVYLCASSFGGSKTQYFGPGTRLLVL.

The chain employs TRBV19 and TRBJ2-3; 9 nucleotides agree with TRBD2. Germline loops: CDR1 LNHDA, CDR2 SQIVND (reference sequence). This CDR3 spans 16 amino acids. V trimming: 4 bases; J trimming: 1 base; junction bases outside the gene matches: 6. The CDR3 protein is CASSRGVAGGTDTQYF. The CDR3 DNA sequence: TGTGCCAGTAGTAGGGGAGTAGCGGGAGGCACAGATACGCAGTATTTT.

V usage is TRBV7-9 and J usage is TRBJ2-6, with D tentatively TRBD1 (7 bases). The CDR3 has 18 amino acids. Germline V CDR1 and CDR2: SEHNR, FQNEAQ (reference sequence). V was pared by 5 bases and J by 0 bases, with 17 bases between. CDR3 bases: TGTGCCAGCAGCCCACTCTCAGGGGGGAACTCTGGGGCCAACGTCCTGACTTTC. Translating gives CASSPLSGGNSGANVLTF.

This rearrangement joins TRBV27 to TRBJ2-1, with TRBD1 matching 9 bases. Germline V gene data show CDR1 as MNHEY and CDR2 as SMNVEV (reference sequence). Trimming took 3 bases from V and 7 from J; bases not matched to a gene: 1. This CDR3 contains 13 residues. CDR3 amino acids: CASSLTGGNEQFF. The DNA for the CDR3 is TGTGCCAGCAGTTTGACAGGGGGGAATGAGCAGTTCTTC.

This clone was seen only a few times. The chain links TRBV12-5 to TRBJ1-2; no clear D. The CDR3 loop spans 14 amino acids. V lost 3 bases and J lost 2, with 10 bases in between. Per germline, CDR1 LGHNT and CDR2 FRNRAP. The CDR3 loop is CASGFGDPNYGYTF. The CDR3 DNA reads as TGTGCTAGTGGTTTTGGAGACCCGAACTATGGCTACACCTTC. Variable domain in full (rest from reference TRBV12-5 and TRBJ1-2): DARVTQTPRHKVTEMGQEVTMRCQPILGHNTVFWYRQTMMQGLELLAYFRNRAPLDDSGMPKDRFSAEMPDATLATLKIQPSEPRDSAVYFCASGFGDPNYGYTFGSGTRLTVV.

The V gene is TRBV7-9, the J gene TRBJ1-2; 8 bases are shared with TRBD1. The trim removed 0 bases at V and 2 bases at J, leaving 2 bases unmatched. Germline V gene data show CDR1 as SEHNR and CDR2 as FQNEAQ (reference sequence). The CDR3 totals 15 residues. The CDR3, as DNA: TGTGCCAGCAGCTTAGCGGACAGGGCCAACTATGGCTACACCTTC. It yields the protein CASSLADRANYGYTF.

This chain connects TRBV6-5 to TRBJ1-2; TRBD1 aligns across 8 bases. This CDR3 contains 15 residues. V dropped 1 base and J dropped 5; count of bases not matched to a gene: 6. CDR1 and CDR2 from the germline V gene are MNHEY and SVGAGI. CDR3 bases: TGTGCCAGCAGTTACTTGCAGGGGGCCGGGTATGGCTACACCTTC. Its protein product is CASSYLQGAGYGYTF.